Below are 3 T cell receptor beta chains sequenced from a single sample in a study of immune evolution from preneoplasia to lung adenocarcinoma. Method: immunoSEQ multiplex PCR; TCRdb's copy keeps in-frame clones and lacks some. The data contain about 11,000 clones, roughly 70% of them singletons. Sequencing was carried out using FFPE normal lung tissue adjacent to the tumor. The source is a person in their sixties or seventies with lung adenocarcinoma. Some clones in this sample may be carry-over from other donors' samples.

This rearrangement joins TRBV25-1 to TRBJ2-3; D possibly corresponds to TRBD2 (5 bases). Germline V CDR1 and CDR2: MGHDK, SYGVNS. This CDR3 has 14 amino acids. The CDR3 spells CATTSERITDTQYF. The CDR3, as DNA: TGTGCTACCACCTCGGAGCGGATCACAGATACGCAGTATTTT.

V usage is TRBV5-6 and J usage is TRBJ1-5, with D possibly TRBD1 on 6 matching bases. V was trimmed by 0 bases and J by 4 bases, leaving 8 bases between them. Looked up from germline, CDR1 is SGHDT and CDR2 is YYEEEE. This CDR3 spans 14 amino acids. CDR3 DNA: TGTGCCAGCAGCTTGGGGACAGTTAATCAGCCCCAGCATTTT. Amino acids: CASSLGTVNQPQHF.

In its sample, this clone was seen once. J is TRBJ2-7 and V is TRBV28; 7 nucleotides align to TRBD1. The CDR3 loop spans 16 amino acids. Germline V gene lookup returns CDR1 MDHEN and CDR2 SYDVKM. V lost 5 bases and J lost 3; bases outside the gene matches: 13. The CDR3 region is CASSPSLGQSHYEQYF. Here the CDR3 DNA reads TGTGCCAGCAGTCCAAGCCTGGGACAGAGTCACTACGAGCAGTACTTC.